A selection of T cell receptor beta chains follows, all from one sample in a study of blood T cell repertoires in COVID-19. Profiling relied on immunoSEQ multiplex PCR, and the TCRdb table lists in-frame clones only, not all of them. The table shows approximately 300,000 clones, with 87% occurring only once. The source material was peripheral blood. The receptors derive from a woman in her forties or fifties who had recovered from COVID-19. Each CDR3 is given with its conserved first and last residue. D genes are given only for firm matches. Rows give clone size only sometimes, using once, few, many, or a class for an expanded clone.

j_call: TRBJ2-7; clone_size: once; d_call: TRBD2; v_call: TRBV15; cdr3_nt: TGTGCCACCAGCAGAGATCGGGCGGGAGGGCCGAACGAGCAGTACTTC; cdr3_aa: CATSRDRAGGPNEQYF
j_call: TRBJ2-2; clone_size: .; d_call: TRBD2; v_call: TRBV2; cdr3_nt: TGTGCCCGCGGGGGGGGCAGGGTAAGGGACACCGGGGAGCTGTTTTTT; cdr3_aa: CARGGGRVRDTGELFF
j_call: TRBJ1-2; clone_size: .; d_call: TRBD1; v_call: TRBV29-1; cdr3_nt: TGCAGCGTTGAAGATGAACAGGGGGCTACCGCTGACTATGGCTACACCTTC; cdr3_aa: CSVEDEQGATADYGYTF
j_call: TRBJ1-3; clone_size: .; d_call: .; v_call: TRBV28; cdr3_nt: TGTGCCAGCAGTCCGCCCGGACAGTCGGGAAACACCATATATTTT; cdr3_aa: CASSPPGQSGNTIYF
j_call: TRBJ1-4; clone_size: .; d_call: TRBD1; v_call: TRBV4-3; cdr3_nt: TGCGCCAGCAGCCCTATGGGTGGGACAGTCTCGGAACTGTTTTTT; cdr3_aa: CASSPMGGTVSELFF
j_call: TRBJ2-1; clone_size: few; d_call: .; v_call: TRBV4-3; cdr3_nt: TGCGCCAGCAGCCAAGATCCCAGTGATGAGCAGTTCTTC; cdr3_aa: CASSQDPSDEQFF
j_call: TRBJ2-5; clone_size: .; d_call: TRBD2; v_call: TRBV4-2; cdr3_nt: TGTGCCAGCAGCCAGCAGGCGGGAGGAGGGGAGACCCAGTACTTC; cdr3_aa: CASSQQAGGGETQYF
j_call: TRBJ2-7; clone_size: .; d_call: TRBD1; v_call: TRBV19; cdr3_nt: TGTGCCAGTAGTCTTTCCGGGACAGGGGCCTACGAGCAGTACTTC; cdr3_aa: CASSLSGTGAYEQYF
j_call: TRBJ1-4; clone_size: .; d_call: .; v_call: TRBV11-2; cdr3_nt: TGTGCCAGCAGCTCGGGGACATTACCCGTTAATGAAAAACTGTTTTTT; cdr3_aa: CASSSGTLPVNEKLFF
j_call: TRBJ2-3; clone_size: .; d_call: .; v_call: TRBV19; cdr3_nt: TGTGCCTCAAAACCGGGTGGATCCACAGATACGCAGTATTTT; cdr3_aa: CASKPGGSTDTQYF
j_call: TRBJ1-1; clone_size: once; d_call: .; v_call: TRBV19; cdr3_nt: TGTGCCAGTATTTTCAGCTCAGGGAACACTGAAGCTTTCTTT; cdr3_aa: CASIFSSGNTEAFF
j_call: TRBJ2-7; clone_size: once; d_call: .; v_call: TRBV6-6; cdr3_nt: TGTGCCAGCAGTCGAACTCAGGGGACCGCTACTCCCGAGCAGTACTTC; cdr3_aa: CASSRTQGTATPEQYF
j_call: TRBJ1-1; clone_size: .; d_call: .; v_call: TRBV7-2; cdr3_nt: TGTGCCATAGAGGGGGGGCTAAACACTGAAGCTTTCTTT; cdr3_aa: CAIEGGLNTEAFF
j_call: TRBJ2-7; clone_size: .; d_call: TRBD1; v_call: TRBV15; cdr3_nt: TGTGCCACCAGCAGTAGACAGGGGTCCTACGAGCAGTACTTC; cdr3_aa: CATSSRQGSYEQYF
j_call: TRBJ1-1; clone_size: few; d_call: .; v_call: TRBV13; cdr3_nt: TGTGCCAGCAGCAAACGCCCAGGGGAAGAAGCTTTCTTT; cdr3_aa: CASSKRPGEEAFF
j_call: TRBJ2-1; clone_size: .; d_call: .; v_call: TRBV20-1; cdr3_nt: TGCAGTGCAGCGAGGCCCAATGAGCAGTTCTTC; cdr3_aa: CSAARPNEQFF
j_call: TRBJ2-3; clone_size: .; d_call: .; v_call: TRBV9; cdr3_nt: TGTGCCAGCAGCGTCAGGCCAGGGGATACGCAGTATTTT; cdr3_aa: CASSVRPGDTQYF
j_call: TRBJ1-5; clone_size: .; d_call: .; v_call: TRBV19; cdr3_nt: TGTGCCAGTAGTGCCCTCGGGGGGACGGGTCAGCCCCAGCATTTT; cdr3_aa: CASSALGGTGQPQHF
j_call: TRBJ2-1; clone_size: few; d_call: TRBD1; v_call: TRBV7-3; cdr3_nt: TGTGCCAGCAGCTTCCAGGGGGCTGGGTACAATGAGCAGTTCTTC; cdr3_aa: CASSFQGAGYNEQFF
j_call: TRBJ2-1; clone_size: .; d_call: .; v_call: TRBV5-5; cdr3_nt: TGTGCCAGCAGCTTTGGGTGGACGGGGAATGAGCAGTTCTTC; cdr3_aa: CASSFGWTGNEQFF
j_call: TRBJ1-1; clone_size: .; d_call: TRBD1; v_call: TRBV4-2; cdr3_nt: TGTGCCAGCAGCCTTCCCGGGACAGGGAATACTGAAGCTTTCTTT; cdr3_aa: CASSLPGTGNTEAFF
j_call: TRBJ2-5; clone_size: .; d_call: .; v_call: TRBV13; cdr3_nt: TGTGCCAGCAGCTCCGCGGGGGCCCTCGGGGAGACCCAGTACTTC; cdr3_aa: CASSSAGALGETQYF
j_call: TRBJ1-1; clone_size: .; d_call: .; v_call: TRBV10-3; cdr3_nt: TGTGCCATCGGGGAACTCCCTAGCCCTGAAGCTTTCTTT; cdr3_aa: CAIGELPSPEAFF
j_call: TRBJ2-5; clone_size: .; d_call: .; v_call: TRBV28; cdr3_nt: TGTGCCAGCAGTTTTAGAGGCAGGGAACTCAGGACCCAGTACTTC; cdr3_aa: CASSFRGRELRTQYF
j_call: TRBJ1-5; clone_size: .; d_call: .; v_call: TRBV18; cdr3_nt: TGTGCCAGCTCACCACTGGGAGGGTTGGATCAGCCCCAGCATTTT; cdr3_aa: CASSPLGGLDQPQHF
j_call: TRBJ2-1; clone_size: .; d_call: TRBD2; v_call: TRBV11-2; cdr3_nt: TGTGCCAGCAGCTTAGGGGGACTAGCGGGAGTTACCAATGAGCAGTTCTTC; cdr3_aa: CASSLGGLAGVTNEQFF
j_call: TRBJ2-5; clone_size: few; d_call: TRBD2; v_call: TRBV7-9; cdr3_nt: TGTGCCAGCAGCTCCGTAGCGGGAGAAGGAGAGACCCAGTACTTC; cdr3_aa: CASSSVAGEGETQYF
j_call: TRBJ1-2; clone_size: .; d_call: .; v_call: TRBV6-8; cdr3_nt: TGTGCCAGCCGAACTCCAGGGGATCATGGCTACACCTTC; cdr3_aa: CASRTPGDHGYTF
j_call: TRBJ1-1; clone_size: .; d_call: .; v_call: TRBV4-3; cdr3_nt: TGCGCCAGCAGCCAAGGGACAGCTGAAGCTTTCTTT; cdr3_aa: CASSQGTAEAFF
j_call: TRBJ1-1; clone_size: once; d_call: .; v_call: TRBV19; cdr3_nt: TGTGCCAGTAGGAAGCAGGACAGACACCCCACTGAAGCTTTCTTT; cdr3_aa: CASRKQDRHPTEAFF
j_call: TRBJ2-5; clone_size: .; d_call: .; v_call: TRBV4-3; cdr3_nt: TGCGCCAGCAGCCAAGGCGGGACCACTTACGGACAAGAGACCCAGTACTTC; cdr3_aa: CASSQGGTTYGQETQYF
j_call: TRBJ1-5; clone_size: .; d_call: TRBD1; v_call: TRBV7-9; cdr3_nt: TGTGCCAGCAGCTTAGGTGGGACAGGGGTAGGCAATCAGCCCCAGCATTTT; cdr3_aa: CASSLGGTGVGNQPQHF
j_call: TRBJ1-2; clone_size: .; d_call: TRBD1; v_call: TRBV19; cdr3_nt: TGTGCCAGTAGTATAGACCTCTTGGGACAGGGTCTGAGTGATGGCTACACCTTC; cdr3_aa: CASSIDLLGQGLSDGYTF
j_call: TRBJ1-5; clone_size: .; d_call: .; v_call: TRBV18; cdr3_nt: TGTGCCAGCTCCCCTCCTCGGCAGGGCAATCAGCCCCAGCATTTT; cdr3_aa: CASSPPRQGNQPQHF
j_call: TRBJ2-1; clone_size: .; d_call: .; v_call: TRBV19; cdr3_nt: TGTGCCAGTAGTTTTACCTACAATGAGCAGTTCTTC; cdr3_aa: CASSFTYNEQFF
j_call: TRBJ2-7; clone_size: .; d_call: .; v_call: TRBV6-2/TRBV6-3; cdr3_nt: TGTGCCAGCAGTTCCAGCGTTCCCTACGAGCAGTACTTC; cdr3_aa: CASSSSVPYEQYF
j_call: TRBJ1-3; clone_size: .; d_call: .; v_call: TRBV9; cdr3_nt: TGTGCCAGCAGCGTACAAGGGGCGGGAGGAAACACCATATATTTT; cdr3_aa: CASSVQGAGGNTIYF
j_call: TRBJ2-5; clone_size: .; d_call: .; v_call: TRBV7-2; cdr3_nt: TGTGCCAGCAGCCCTGGACCGACACGGGGGACCCAGTACTTC; cdr3_aa: CASSPGPTRGTQYF
j_call: TRBJ2-7; clone_size: .; d_call: TRBD2; v_call: TRBV5-4; cdr3_nt: TGTGCCAGCAGCTCGGGGGGTCGGACTTTCTCGGCCTACGAGCAGTACTTC; cdr3_aa: CASSSGGRTFSAYEQYF
j_call: TRBJ2-7; clone_size: .; d_call: .; v_call: TRBV5-4; cdr3_nt: TGTGCCAGCAGGGGGGACTTGTCGACCTACGAGCAGTACTTC; cdr3_aa: CASRGDLSTYEQYF
j_call: TRBJ2-1; clone_size: once; d_call: TRBD2; v_call: TRBV4-3; cdr3_nt: TGCGCCAGCAGCTTTACTAGCGGAGCCAATGAGCAGTTCTTC; cdr3_aa: CASSFTSGANEQFF
j_call: TRBJ1-2; clone_size: .; d_call: .; v_call: TRBV6-5; cdr3_nt: TGTGCCAGCAGAAGGGGGTCGCCCTATGGCTACACCTTC; cdr3_aa: CASRRGSPYGYTF
j_call: TRBJ1-3; clone_size: .; d_call: .; v_call: TRBV28; cdr3_nt: TGTGCCAGCAGTTTTTCCCGGTCCTCTGGAAACACCATATATTTT; cdr3_aa: CASSFSRSSGNTIYF
j_call: TRBJ1-5; clone_size: .; d_call: .; v_call: TRBV6-2/TRBV6-3; cdr3_nt: TGTGCCAGCAGTTCCCGGGCGGGCCATCAGCCCCAGCATTTT; cdr3_aa: CASSSRAGHQPQHF
j_call: TRBJ2-7; clone_size: .; d_call: .; v_call: TRBV28; cdr3_nt: TGTGCCAGCAGTTTAGGCGGACAGACCTACGAGCAGTACTTC; cdr3_aa: CASSLGGQTYEQYF